The sequence of this T cell receptor beta chain was determined in a study of T cell responses to AZD1222 COVID-19 vaccine. Whole-study results and caveats: Females outnumbered males among donors, who were mostly white British; clonal diversity was possibly underestimated. Reports say nearly half of spike-specific TCRs go after unmutated variant regions. Vaccine-associated CD4 TCRs spanned spike, dominant at 160-218 and 743-854.

Details on this clone: Its antigen is undetermined.

Assay used: immunoSEQ multiplex PCR; TCRdb lists only in-frame clones, some missing. Among about 150,000 clones listed, approximately 90% were seen once. V was trimmed by 3 bases and J by 6 bases, leaving 18 bases between them. The CDR3 runs to 16 residues. Germline CDR1 is SGDLS and CDR2 is YYNGEE. V gene TRBV9 combines with J gene TRBJ2-2, with a tentative D call TRBD1 (6 bases). This clonotype was obtained from an adult in good health. Sequencing was performed on peripheral blood, taken on day 0 of AZD1222 vaccination. The CDR3 coding sequence is TGTGCCAGCAGCGCGGACAGCCCCCGGCATGCCGGGGAGCTGTTTTTT. Protein: CASSADSPRHAGELFF. Full variable domain (missing parts from reference TRBV9 and TRBJ2-2): DSGVTQTPKHLITATGQRVTLRCSPRSGDLSVYWYQQSLDQGLQFLIQYYNGEERAKGNILERFSAQQFPDLHSELNLSSLELGDSALYFCASSADSPRHAGELFFGEGSRLTVL.